Many counts were recorded for the clone carrying this T cell receptor (beta chain). The data derive from a study of Graves' ophthalmopathy and Graves' hyperthyroidism. RNA transcripts provided the template for amplifying TCR beta CDR3 regions. After a first-round RT-PCR with HTBI primers, a second-round multiplex PCR was run. TCRdb reprocessed the multiplex PCR reads with MiXCR, giving one entry per CDR3 protein. Of 300,000 to 500,000 distinct CDR3 sequences detected, 15% appear once; the ten largest clones hold around 6.6%. Trimming cost V 1 base and J 3 bases, with 10 bases left between them. Per the germline V gene, CDR1 is DFQATT and CDR2 is SNEGSKA (reference sequence). This CDR3 has 13 amino acids.

Sequenced: peripheral blood. The rearrangement uses TRBV20-1 and TRBJ2-7; no clear D gene. This receptor was taken from a woman between 18 and 29 years old with stable Graves' hyperthyroidism. The CDR3 nucleotides are TGCAGTGCTAGAGTTTTGTCAAACTACGAGCAGTACTTC. This sequence encodes CSARVLSNYEQYF.